The 30 T cell receptor beta chains reported below all come from one sample, sequenced in a study of T cell changes during pregnancy in multiple sclerosis. Sequencing used immunoSEQ multiplex PCR; TCRdb keeps in-frame clones, though not all of them. The table has some 60,000 clones, about 90% seen once; the top ten hold about 6.4%. Sequences were derived from peripheral blood, sampled in the third trimester of pregnancy. The receptors here all came from a female donor in good health, enrolled as a control in a pregnancy study.

The chain uses TRBV18 and TRBJ2-2, with D unclear. The V and J ends lost 6 bases and 0 bases respectively, with 14 bases between them. Per germline, CDR1 KGHSH and CDR2 LQKENI. The CDR3 extends over 16 amino acids. The CDR3 nucleotides are TGTGCCAGCTCGCCGACTCTCTCTTCGAACACCGGGGAGCTGTTTTTT. Its protein product is CASSPTLSSNTGELFF.

The chain joins TRBV11-2 to TRBJ1-1, with no clear D. CDR3 length: 12 amino acids. V dropped 5 bases and J dropped 4 bases, with 8 bases sitting between them. Looked up from germline, CDR1 is SGHAT and CDR2 is FQNNGV. In nucleotides, the CDR3 is TGTGCCAGCAGCCCTATTGTCACTGAAGCTTTCTTT. This gives the protein CASSPIVTEAFF.

The CDR3 nucleotides are TGCGCCAGCCAAAGGGGTTTTCAAGAGACCCAGTACTTC. It specifies CASQRGFQETQYF. V is TRBV10-2 and J is TRBJ2-5, with D perhaps matching TRBD1 (5 bases). V dropped 8 bases and J dropped 2 bases, with 12 bases sitting between them. The CDR3 runs to 13 residues. Per the germline V gene, CDR1 is WSHSY and CDR2 is SAAADI.

The gene calls are TRBV18 and TRBJ1-6; 8 nucleotides line up with TRBD1. The V and J ends lost 6 bases and 7 bases, in that order; junction bases with no gene match: 8. The CDR3 has 15 residues. The germline CDR1 and CDR2 sequences are KGHSH and LQKENI. The CDR3 loop reads CASSPPRTGNSPLHF. The CDR3 nucleotides are TGTGCCAGCTCTCCCCCGCGGACAGGGAATTCACCCCTCCACTTT.

This rearrangement joins TRBV9 to TRBJ1-4, with D hard to call. The germline V gene encodes CDR1 SGDLS and CDR2 YYNGEE. The CDR3 has 16 amino acids. V was trimmed by 1 base and J by 0 bases, leaving 10 bases between them. The chain's CDR3 is CASSVSPTATNEKLFF. CDR3 nucleotide sequence: TGTGCCAGCAGCGTATCCCCTACAGCAACTAATGAAAAACTGTTTTTT.

In DNA form, the CDR3 reads TGTGCCAGTAGTCTTTCAGGGGACCCCCTCTACGAGCAGTACTTC. Translation gives CASSLSGDPLYEQYF. The rearrangement joins TRBV19 to TRBJ2-7; weak D call: TRBD1 (6 bases). The CDR3 has 15 residues. Trimming stripped 5 bases from V and 3 bases from J, with 17 bases between. Germline V gene lookup returns CDR1 LNHDA and CDR2 SQIVND (reference sequence).

This clone appeared once. The V gene is TRBV29-1, the J gene TRBJ2-1, with 7 bases fitting TRBD2. This CDR3 comprises 15 residues. Per the germline V gene, CDR1 is SQVTM and CDR2 is ANQGSEA. V gave up 3 bases and J gave up 9 bases; unmatched junction bases: 14. In nucleotides, the CDR3 is TGCAGCGTTGAGGGAGGGTCGGGTCACGCGGGTGAGCAGTTCTTC. This gives the protein CSVEGGSGHAGEQFF.

J is TRBJ2-1 and V is TRBV5-1; D possibly corresponds to TRBD2 (5 bases). Germline V CDR1 and CDR2: SGHRS, YFSETQ. V was trimmed by 4 bases and J by 6 bases, leaving 17 bases between them. The CDR3 loop spans 15 amino acids. In DNA, the CDR3 is TGCGCCAGCAGCCGGGTGGTAGCTGGAGGCAATGAGCAGTTCTTC. Protein product: CASSRVVAGGNEQFF.

The genes are TRBV4-3 and TRBJ1-6; D possibly corresponds to TRBD1 (6 bases). Between the trimmed V and J ends, which lost 4 bases and 0 bases, there was a span of 16 bases. The CDR3 spans 18 residues. Germline V CDR1 and CDR2: LGHNA, YSLEER. CDR3: CASSRDPQGSSYNSPLHF. DNA for the CDR3: TGCGCCAGCAGCCGAGACCCCCAGGGGAGCTCCTATAATTCACCCCTCCACTTT.

The chain joins TRBV27 to TRBJ2-7, with 7 positions matching TRBD1. V gave up 5 bases and J gave up 4 bases; unmatched junction bases: 11. CDR1 and CDR2 from the germline V gene are MNHEY and SMNVEV (reference sequence). This CDR3 region has 15 residues. CDR3 nucleotide sequence: TGTGCCAGCAGTCTGACAGGGTTTTTAAGATACGAGCAGTACTTC. Residues: CASSLTGFLRYEQYF.

V usage is TRBV19 and J usage is TRBJ2-5, with 8 bases aligning to TRBD1. V lost 5 bases to trimming and J lost 5 bases; unmatched junction nucleotides: 10. The CDR3 is 15 residues long. Germline CDR1 LNHDA, CDR2 SQIVND (reference sequence). CDR3 DNA: TGTGCCAGTAGTTCCTCTTGGGGACAGGCGGAGACCCAGTACTTC. Amino acids: CASSSSWGQAETQYF.

The chain is built from TRBV6-6 and TRBJ1-2, with 9 bases that match TRBD1. V dropped 4 bases and J dropped 7; count of bases not matched to a gene: 7. The CDR3 covers 14 residues. Germline loops: CDR1 MNHNY, CDR2 SVGAGI (reference sequence). The chain's CDR3 is CASSSLGQGPGYTF. The CDR3 bases are TGTGCCAGCAGTTCGTTGGGACAGGGACCTGGCTACACCTTC.

The V call is TRBV6-5, the J call TRBJ2-1; TRBD1 agrees at 8 bases. The V and J ends lost 4 bases and 5 bases, in that order; junction bases with no gene match: 10. Germline V gene data show CDR1 as MNHEY and CDR2 as SVGAGI. The CDR3 totals 16 residues. CDR3 amino acids: CASSLSGTGGNNEQFF. The CDR3 DNA follows: TGTGCCAGCAGTTTATCCGGGACAGGCGGAAACAATGAGCAGTTCTTC.

The V call is TRBV4-3, the J call TRBJ1-2; TRBD1 might be the D (5 bases). Germline-derived CDR1 and CDR2 are LGHNA and YSLEER. The CDR3 totals 14 residues. V was cut by 2 bases and J by 6 bases, with 13 bases left in between. The CDR3 nucleotides read TGCGCCAGCAGCCAATCAGGGAGGGTCGATGGCTACACCTTC. It specifies CASSQSGRVDGYTF.

V is TRBV11-2 and J is TRBJ2-5, with 7 bases fitting TRBD2. CDR3 length: 15 amino acids. V lost 4 bases to trimming and J lost 1 base; unmatched junction nucleotides: 6. Germline CDR1 is SGHAT and CDR2 is FQNNGV. The CDR3 is CASSSYGRPQETQYF. The CDR3 nucleotides are TGTGCCAGCAGCTCCTACGGGAGGCCCCAAGAGACCCAGTACTTC.

This rearrangement joins TRBV5-4 to TRBJ1-2, with 7 nucleotides matching TRBD1. Trimming cost V 4 bases and J 4 bases; bases outside gene matches: 13. CDR1 is SGHNT and CDR2 is YYREEE in the germline V gene (reference sequence). The CDR3 has 16 residues. The CDR3 bases are TGTGCCAGCAGCCCTCGACAGGGAAACTCTCTCTATGGCTACACCTTC. Its protein product is CASSPRQGNSLYGYTF.

V and J are TRBV6-1 and TRBJ2-7, with TRBD2 matching over 10 bases. The CDR3 totals 15 residues. The V gene end was trimmed by 5 bases and the J gene end by 2 bases; junction bases not matched to a gene: 6. The germline gives CDR1 MNHNS, CDR2 SASEGT. The CDR3 loop is CASSPIAGGTYEQYF. The CDR3 nucleotides are TGTGCCAGCAGTCCCATAGCGGGGGGCACCTACGAGCAGTACTTC.

The chain joins TRBV29-1 to TRBJ2-5; 8 bases match TRBD2. V lost 3 bases and J lost 5; bases outside the gene matches: 5. Looked up from germline, CDR1 is SQVTM and CDR2 is ANQGSEA. This CDR3 comprises 13 residues. CDR3 nucleotides: TGCAGCGTTGAGGCGGGAGGAGGGGAGACCCAGTACTTC. The encoded protein is CSVEAGGGETQYF. The full variable domain, completed using reference TRBV29-1 and TRBJ2-5, is SAVISQKPSRDICQRGTSLTIQCQVDSQVTMMFWYRQQPGQSLTLIATANQGSEATYESGFVIDKFPISRPNLTFSTLTVSNMSPEDSSIYLCSVEAGGGETQYFGPGTRLLVL.

The chain joins TRBV5-8 to TRBJ2-1; TRBD2 is a possible D gene (7 bases). With 4 bases removed from V and 0 bases from J, the gap between germline ends came to 20 bases. Per germline, CDR1 SGHTS and CDR2 YDEGEE. The CDR3 spans 18 residues. CDR3 loop: CASSMGMGAGASYNEQFF. The CDR3 bases are TGTGCCAGCAGCATGGGTATGGGGGCGGGGGCCTCCTACAATGAGCAGTTCTTC. The whole variable domain, filled in from reference TRBV5-8 and TRBJ2-1, reads EAGVTQSPTHLIKTRGQQATLRCSPISGHTSVYWYQQALGLGLQFLLWYDEGEERNRGNFPPRFSGRQFPNYSSELNVNALELEDSALYLCASSMGMGAGASYNEQFFGPGTRLTVL.

DNA for the CDR3: TGTGCCAGCTCGCCGGGACAGGGTCTTTATGGCTACACCTTC. It translates to CASSPGQGLYGYTF. The rearrangement links TRBV18 to TRBJ1-2, with 9 nucleotides matching TRBD1. With V trimmed by 6 bases and J by 5 bases, 7 bases remained unmatched. The CDR3 sequence is 14 residues long. Germline V gene data show CDR1 as KGHSH and CDR2 as LQKENI.

The chain links TRBV6-4 to TRBJ1-6; D uncertain. Germline CDR1 reads MRHNA; CDR2 reads SNTAGT. The CDR3 sequence is 15 residues long. With 3 bases removed from V and 7 bases from J, the gap between germline ends came to 13 bases. In DNA, the CDR3 is TGTGCCAGCAGTGAAGGAGACGGATACAATTCACCCCTCCACTTT. Translation gives CASSEGDGYNSPLHF.

This chain joins TRBV7-6 and TRBJ1-2; no clear D. This CDR3 spans 13 amino acids. V lost 5 bases and J 8 bases, leaving 15 bases between the germline ends. CDR1 SGHVS and CDR2 FNYEAQ come from the germline V gene. The CDR3 protein is CASSRPGGMGYTF. Written as DNA, the CDR3 is TGTGCCAGCAGCCGTCCGGGAGGGATGGGCTACACCTTC.

The chain recombines TRBV30 with TRBJ1-1; tentative D call: TRBD1 (6 bases). Germline loops: CDR1 GTSNPN, CDR2 SVGIG (reference sequence). Trimming left V 1 base short and J 7 bases short, with 13 bases between. The CDR3 has 13 residues. DNA for the CDR3: TGTGCCTGGAGTGGACCCAGGGGAGATGAAGCTTTCTTT. Protein: CAWSGPRGDEAFF.

This rearrangement joins TRBV7-9 to TRBJ1-1; the D is unclear. The V gene's germline CDR1 is SEHNR and CDR2 FQNEAQ (reference sequence). Trimming left V 5 bases short and J 1 base short, with 11 bases between. This CDR3 comprises 14 residues. The CDR3 DNA follows: TGTGCCAGCAGCAGCGGGCAGTCGAACACTGAAGCTTTCTTT. This codes for CASSSGQSNTEAFF.

The V gene is TRBV10-3, the J gene TRBJ1-1, with D possibly matching TRBD1 (5 bases). Per the germline V gene, CDR1 is ENHRY and CDR2 is SYGVKD. The CDR3 has 14 amino acids. The V and J ends lost 4 bases and 3 bases respectively, with 12 bases between them. The CDR3: CAISGGQGYTEAFF. The CDR3 region has the DNA TGTGCCATCAGTGGAGGCCAGGGATACACTGAAGCTTTCTTT.

The chain employs TRBV14 and TRBJ1-5; the D is unclear. Germline V CDR1 and CDR2: SGHDN, FVKESK. The CDR3 is 15 residues long. Trimming removed 1 base at V and 2 bases at J, with 9 bases between. The CDR3 region has the DNA TGTGCCAGCAGCCAAGCCGGGGATGGCAATCAGCCCCAGCATTTT. Residues: CASSQAGDGNQPQHF.

The CDR3, as DNA: TGTGCCTGGAGTGTAACACACGGAGTCCGAATTGAAAAACTGTTTTTT. It specifies CAWSVTHGVRIEKLFF. This chain uses TRBV30 with TRBJ1-4; D call uncertain. Per the germline V gene, CDR1 is GTSNPN and CDR2 is SVGIG (reference sequence). The V end was cut by 0 bases, the J end by 7 bases, with 18 bases between. The CDR3 consists of 16 residues.

This chain joins TRBV7-6 and TRBJ2-7; 11 positions match TRBD2. CDR3 length: 14 residues. The V gene's germline CDR1 is SGHVS and CDR2 FNYEAQ. With V trimmed by 5 bases and J by 4 bases, 4 bases remained unmatched. The CDR3 loop is CASSALAGAYEQYF. The CDR3 DNA sequence: TGTGCCAGCAGCGCACTAGCGGGAGCGTACGAGCAGTACTTC.

The gene calls are TRBV15 and TRBJ1-5; D perhaps matches TRBD1 (6 bases). The CDR3 has 17 residues. Germline CDR1 and CDR2: LNHNV and YYDKDF (reference sequence). The germline V and J ends were trimmed by 1 base and 3 bases, with 16 bases remaining between them. The CDR3 loop is CATSRAFGTGPNQPQHF. In nucleotides, the CDR3 is TGTGCCACCAGCAGAGCGTTCGGTACAGGGCCCAATCAGCCCCAGCATTTT.

The chain employs TRBV19 and TRBJ1-2; TRBD1 is a possible D gene (5 bases). Between the trimmed V and J ends, which lost 5 bases and 4 bases, there was a span of 11 bases. This CDR3 spans 13 amino acids. Germline CDR1 reads LNHDA; CDR2 reads SQIVND (reference sequence). CDR3 nucleotide sequence: TGTGCCAGTAGTGTAGGACAAACCTATGGCTACACCTTC. Its translation is CASSVGQTYGYTF.